Included here is one T cell receptor (beta chain) sequence, with context. The sample originates from a study of blood T cell repertoires in COVID-19. On the study more broadly: From T cells, B-cell-depleted T cells, or PBMCs came the material, which was cDNA or gDNA.

V lost 7 bases and J lost 7, with 17 bases in between. There are 14 residues in the CDR3. Per the germline V gene, CDR1 is MNHEY and CDR2 is SVGAGI. As originally analysed: Estimated nucleated cell counts came from reference gene primer amplification. The assay was immunoSEQ multiplex PCR, and TCRdb's table has in-frame clones only and misses some. The DNA gave D and trimming, while V, J and clone size come from that table. The data hold some 290,000 clones, with 89% observed a single time. The participants were between 18 and 89 years old and came from fewer than 25 US areas. The study assigned cohorts using participant-reported clinical history.

Sequenced sample: PBMCs or T cells enriched from blood (not recorded which). The chain is built from TRBV6-5 and TRBJ2-1; D might be TRBD2 (6 bases). The receptor comes from a woman between 25 and 40 years old who had recovered from COVID-19. The CDR3 region is CASNPGTSSNEQFF. CDR3 DNA: TGTGCCAGCAACCCAGGGACTTCTTCAAATGAGCAGTTCTTC.